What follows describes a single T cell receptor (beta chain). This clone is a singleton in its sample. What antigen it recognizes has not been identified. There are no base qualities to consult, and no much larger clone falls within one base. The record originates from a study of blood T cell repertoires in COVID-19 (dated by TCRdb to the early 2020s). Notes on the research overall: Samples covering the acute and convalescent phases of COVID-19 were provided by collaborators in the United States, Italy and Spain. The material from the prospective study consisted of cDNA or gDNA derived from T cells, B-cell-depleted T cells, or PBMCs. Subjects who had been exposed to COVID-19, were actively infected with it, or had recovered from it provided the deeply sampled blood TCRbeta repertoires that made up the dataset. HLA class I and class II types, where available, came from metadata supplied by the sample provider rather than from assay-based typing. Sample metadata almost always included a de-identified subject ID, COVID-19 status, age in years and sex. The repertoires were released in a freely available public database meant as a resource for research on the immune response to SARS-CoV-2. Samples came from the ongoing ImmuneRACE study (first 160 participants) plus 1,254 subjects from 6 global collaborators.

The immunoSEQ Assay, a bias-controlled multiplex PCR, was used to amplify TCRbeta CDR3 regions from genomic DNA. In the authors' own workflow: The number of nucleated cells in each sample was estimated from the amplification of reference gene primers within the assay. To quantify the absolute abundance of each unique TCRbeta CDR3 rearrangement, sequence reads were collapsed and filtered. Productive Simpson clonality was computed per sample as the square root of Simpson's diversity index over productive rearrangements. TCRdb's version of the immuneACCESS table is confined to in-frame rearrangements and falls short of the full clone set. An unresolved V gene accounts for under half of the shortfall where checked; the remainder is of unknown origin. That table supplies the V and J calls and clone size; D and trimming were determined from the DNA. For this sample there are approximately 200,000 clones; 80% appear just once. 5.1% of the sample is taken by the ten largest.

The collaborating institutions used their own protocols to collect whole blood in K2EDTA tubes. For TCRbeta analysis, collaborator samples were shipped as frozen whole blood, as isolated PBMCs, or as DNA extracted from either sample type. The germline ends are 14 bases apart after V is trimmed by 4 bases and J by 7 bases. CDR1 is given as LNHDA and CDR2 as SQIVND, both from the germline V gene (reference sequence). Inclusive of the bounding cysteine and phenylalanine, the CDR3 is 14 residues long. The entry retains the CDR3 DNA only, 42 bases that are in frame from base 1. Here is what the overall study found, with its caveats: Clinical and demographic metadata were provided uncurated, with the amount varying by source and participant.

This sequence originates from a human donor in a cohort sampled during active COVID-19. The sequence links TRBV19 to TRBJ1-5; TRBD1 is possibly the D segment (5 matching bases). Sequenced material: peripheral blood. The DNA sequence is TGTGCCAGTAGTACGCCACCAGGGAGGCAGCCCCAGCATTTT. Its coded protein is CASSTPPGRQPQHF.